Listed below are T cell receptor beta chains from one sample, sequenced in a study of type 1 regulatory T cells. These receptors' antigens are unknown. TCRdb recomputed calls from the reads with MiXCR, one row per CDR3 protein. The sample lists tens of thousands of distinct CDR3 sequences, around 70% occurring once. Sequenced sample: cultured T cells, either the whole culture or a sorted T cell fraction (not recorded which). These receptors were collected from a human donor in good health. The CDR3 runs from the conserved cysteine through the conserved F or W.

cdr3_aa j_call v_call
CSAAGQWGTEAFF TRBJ1-1 TRBV20-1
CASSESRGRGNTIYF TRBJ1-3 TRBV12-3/TRBV12-4
CASSQASGTGIYGYTF TRBJ1-2 TRBV4-1
CAISESTGGATQYF TRBJ2-5 TRBV10-3
CASSEVLEQYF TRBJ2-7 TRBV2
CASRFGANVLTF TRBJ2-6 TRBV12-3/TRBV12-4
CASSHDSASRTDTQYF TRBJ2-3 TRBV4-2
CASSYSKGVAPYEQYF TRBJ2-7 TRBV6-2/TRBV6-3
CTITGPNTEAFF TRBJ1-1 TRBV20-1
CATSDLPPKETQYF TRBJ2-5 TRBV24-1
CASSLGQGVNQPQHF TRBJ1-5 TRBV12-3/TRBV12-4
CASSGGDLGTDTQYF TRBJ2-3 TRBV6-1
CASSVGSTGELFF TRBJ2-2 TRBV9
CATSRDRRGETDTQYF TRBJ2-3 TRBV15
CASGVTGELFF TRBJ2-2 TRBV9
CSVEDPTVNYEQYF TRBJ2-7 TRBV29-1
CSVEGLEANYGYTF TRBJ1-2 TRBV29-1
CASSEAVQNSRPFF TRBJ1-2 TRBV2
CATSDLGAGSTGELFF TRBJ2-2 TRBV24-1
CASSPRGGLVGYTF TRBJ1-2 TRBV7-8
CASSLAGQGNEKLFF TRBJ1-4 TRBV3-1
CASSTKTGGNYGYTF TRBJ1-2 TRBV5-1
CAIGVGNTGELFF TRBJ2-2 TRBV10-3
CASSRGREITASNQPQHF TRBJ1-5 TRBV28
CASSRDGYNEQFF TRBJ2-1 TRBV12-3/TRBV12-4
CATSRGTNSYGYTF TRBJ1-2 TRBV15
CASSSGGHASHEQFF TRBJ2-1 TRBV12-3/TRBV12-4
CASSLVPGAGTDTQYF TRBJ2-3 TRBV5-1
CASSSRVRMNTEAFF TRBJ1-1 TRBV11-2
CASFGTGGNTGELFF TRBJ2-2 TRBV5-1
CASSIKGSGTEAFF TRBJ1-1 TRBV19
CSANLAGQETQYF TRBJ2-5 TRBV20-1
CASSLAAGGNEKLFF TRBJ1-4 TRBV5-1
CASNKGTFDNYGYTF TRBJ1-2 TRBV19
CASSFTGNNAQYF TRBJ2-4 TRBV7-2
CASSQDYGKQYF TRBJ2-7 TRBV3-1
CASTPLTDTQYF TRBJ2-3 TRBV12-3/TRBV12-4